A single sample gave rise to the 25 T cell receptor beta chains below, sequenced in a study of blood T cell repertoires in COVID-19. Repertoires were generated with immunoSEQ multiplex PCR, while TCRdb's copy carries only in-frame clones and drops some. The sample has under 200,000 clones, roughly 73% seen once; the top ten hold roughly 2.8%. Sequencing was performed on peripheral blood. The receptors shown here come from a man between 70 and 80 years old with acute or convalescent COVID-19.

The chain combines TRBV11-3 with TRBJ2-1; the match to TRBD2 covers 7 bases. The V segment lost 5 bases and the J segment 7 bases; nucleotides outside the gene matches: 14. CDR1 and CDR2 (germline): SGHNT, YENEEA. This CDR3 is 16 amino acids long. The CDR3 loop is CASSPAAGDYRNEQFF. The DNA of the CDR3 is TGTGCCAGCAGCCCCGCGGCGGGAGATTATAGGAATGAGCAGTTCTTC.

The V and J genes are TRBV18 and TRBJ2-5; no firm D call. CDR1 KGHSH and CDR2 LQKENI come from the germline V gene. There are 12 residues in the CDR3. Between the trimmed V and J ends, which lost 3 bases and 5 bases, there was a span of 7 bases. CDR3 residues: CASSPPGETQYF. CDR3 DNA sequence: TGTGCCAGCTCACCCCCCGGGGAGACCCAGTACTTC.

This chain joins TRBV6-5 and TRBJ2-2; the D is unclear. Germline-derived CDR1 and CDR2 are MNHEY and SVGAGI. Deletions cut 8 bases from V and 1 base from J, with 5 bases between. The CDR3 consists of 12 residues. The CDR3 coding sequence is TGTGCCAGCCACAGGAACACCGGGGAGCTGTTTTTT. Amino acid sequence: CASHRNTGELFF.

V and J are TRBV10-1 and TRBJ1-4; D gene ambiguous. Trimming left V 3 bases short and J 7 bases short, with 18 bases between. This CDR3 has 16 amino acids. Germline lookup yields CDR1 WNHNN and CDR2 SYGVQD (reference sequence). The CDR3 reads CASSETREYHGEKLFF. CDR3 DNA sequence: TGCGCCAGCAGTGAAACTCGGGAATATCACGGTGAAAAACTGTTTTTT.

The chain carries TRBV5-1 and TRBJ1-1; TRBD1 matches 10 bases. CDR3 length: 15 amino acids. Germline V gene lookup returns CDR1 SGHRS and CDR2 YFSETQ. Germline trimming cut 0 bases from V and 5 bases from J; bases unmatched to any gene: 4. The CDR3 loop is CASSLAGTGDTEAFF. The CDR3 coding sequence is TGCGCCAGCAGCTTGGCTGGGACAGGGGATACTGAAGCTTTCTTT. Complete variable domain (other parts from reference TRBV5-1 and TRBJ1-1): KAGVTQTPRYLIKTRGQQVTLSCSPISGHRSVSWYQQTPGQGLQFLFEYFSETQRNKGNFPGRFSGRQFSNSRSEMNVSTLELGDSALYLCASSLAGTGDTEAFFGQGTRLTVV.

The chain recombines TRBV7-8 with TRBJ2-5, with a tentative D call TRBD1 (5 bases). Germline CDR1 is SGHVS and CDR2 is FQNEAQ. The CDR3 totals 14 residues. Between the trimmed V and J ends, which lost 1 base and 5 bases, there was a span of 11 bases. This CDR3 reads CASSLVSGMETQYF. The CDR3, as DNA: TGTGCCAGCAGCTTAGTATCAGGGATGGAGACCCAGTACTTC.

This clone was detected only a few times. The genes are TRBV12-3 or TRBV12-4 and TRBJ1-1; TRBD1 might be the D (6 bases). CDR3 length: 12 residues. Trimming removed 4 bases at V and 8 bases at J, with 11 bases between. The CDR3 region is CASSSGQLEAFF. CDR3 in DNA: TGTGCCAGCAGTTCTGGACAGTTAGAAGCTTTCTTT.

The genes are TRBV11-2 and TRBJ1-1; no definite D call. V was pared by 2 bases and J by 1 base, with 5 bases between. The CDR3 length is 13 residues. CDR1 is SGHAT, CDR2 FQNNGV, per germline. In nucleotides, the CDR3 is TGTGCCAGCAGCTTACCAGGGAACACTGAAGCTTTCTTT. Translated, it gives CASSLPGNTEAFF.

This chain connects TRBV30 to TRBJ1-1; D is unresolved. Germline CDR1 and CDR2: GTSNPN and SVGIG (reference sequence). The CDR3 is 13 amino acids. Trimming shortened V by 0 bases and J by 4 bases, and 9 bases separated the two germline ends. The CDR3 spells CAWSVSAGTEAFF. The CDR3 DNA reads TGTGCCTGGAGTGTTTCCGCCGGCACTGAAGCTTTCTTT. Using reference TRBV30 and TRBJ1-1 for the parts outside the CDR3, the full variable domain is SQTIHQWPATLVQPVGSPLSLECTVEGTSNPNLYWYRQAAGRGLQLLFYSVGIGQISSEVPQNLSASRPQDRQFILSSKKLLLSDSGFYLCAWSVSAGTEAFFGQGTRLTVV.

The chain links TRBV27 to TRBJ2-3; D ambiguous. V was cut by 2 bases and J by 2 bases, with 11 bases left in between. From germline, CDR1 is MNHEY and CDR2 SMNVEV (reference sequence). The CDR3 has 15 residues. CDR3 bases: TGTGCCAGCAGTTTAAATTCTCGTTACACAGATACGCAGTATTTT. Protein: CASSLNSRYTDTQYF.

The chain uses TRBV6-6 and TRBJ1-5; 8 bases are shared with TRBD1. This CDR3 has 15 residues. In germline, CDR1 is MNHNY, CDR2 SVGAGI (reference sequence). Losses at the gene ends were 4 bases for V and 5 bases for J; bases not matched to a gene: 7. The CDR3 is CASSLDRGRDQPQHF. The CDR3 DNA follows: TGTGCCAGCAGTTTAGACAGGGGCAGGGATCAGCCCCAGCATTTT.

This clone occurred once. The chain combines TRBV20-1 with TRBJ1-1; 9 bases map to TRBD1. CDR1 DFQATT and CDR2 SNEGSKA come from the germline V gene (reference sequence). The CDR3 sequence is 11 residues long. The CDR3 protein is CSAPGDRVFFF. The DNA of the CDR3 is TGCAGCGCTCCCGGGGACAGGGTTTTTTTCTTT.

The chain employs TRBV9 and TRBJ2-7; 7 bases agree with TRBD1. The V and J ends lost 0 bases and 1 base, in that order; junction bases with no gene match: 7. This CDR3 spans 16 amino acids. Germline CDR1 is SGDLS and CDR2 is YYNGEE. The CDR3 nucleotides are TGTGCCAGCAGCGTAGATCCCCAGGGACAGTCCTACGAGCAGTACTTC. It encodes CASSVDPQGQSYEQYF. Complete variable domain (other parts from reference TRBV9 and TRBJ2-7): DSGVTQTPKHLITATGQRVTLRCSPRSGDLSVYWYQQSLDQGLQFLIQYYNGEERAKGNILERFSAQQFPDLHSELNLSSLELGDSALYFCASSVDPQGQSYEQYFGPGTRLTVT.

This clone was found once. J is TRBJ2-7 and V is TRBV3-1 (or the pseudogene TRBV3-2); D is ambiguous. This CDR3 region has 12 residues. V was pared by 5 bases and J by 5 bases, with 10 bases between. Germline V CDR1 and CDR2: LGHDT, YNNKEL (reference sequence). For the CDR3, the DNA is TGTGCCAGCAGCAAAGGTGGGCACGAGCAGTACTTC. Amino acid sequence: CASSKGGHEQYF.

The CDR3 DNA reads TGCGCCAGCAGCCAAGATAGCCCTGGATTAACCGGGGAGCTGTTTTTT. It specifies CASSQDSPGLTGELFF. V usage is TRBV4-3 and J usage is TRBJ2-2; D remains unclear. The V end lost 0 bases, the J end lost 5 bases, and 13 bases lay between the germline ends. The CDR3 totals 16 residues. The V gene's germline CDR1 is LGHNA and CDR2 YSLEER.

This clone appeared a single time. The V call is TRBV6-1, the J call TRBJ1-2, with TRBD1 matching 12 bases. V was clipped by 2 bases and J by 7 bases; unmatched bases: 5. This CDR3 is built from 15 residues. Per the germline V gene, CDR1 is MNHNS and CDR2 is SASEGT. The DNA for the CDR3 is TGTGCCAGCAGTGAACCGGGACAGGGGGCGGGTGGCTACACCTTC. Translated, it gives CASSEPGQGAGGYTF.

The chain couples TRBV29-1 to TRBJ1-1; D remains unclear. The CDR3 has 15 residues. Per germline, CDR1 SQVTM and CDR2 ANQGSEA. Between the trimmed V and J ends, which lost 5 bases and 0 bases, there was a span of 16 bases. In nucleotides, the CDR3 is TGCAGCGTTTGGAACACCGGCGGCATGAACACTGAAGCTTTCTTT. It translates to CSVWNTGGMNTEAFF.

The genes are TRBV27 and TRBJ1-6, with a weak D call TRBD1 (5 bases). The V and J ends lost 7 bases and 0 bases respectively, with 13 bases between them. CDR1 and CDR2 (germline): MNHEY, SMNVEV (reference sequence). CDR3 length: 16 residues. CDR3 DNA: TGTGCCAGCAAAGCAGGGCCGAGCTCCTATAATTCACCCCTCCACTTT. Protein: CASKAGPSSYNSPLHF.

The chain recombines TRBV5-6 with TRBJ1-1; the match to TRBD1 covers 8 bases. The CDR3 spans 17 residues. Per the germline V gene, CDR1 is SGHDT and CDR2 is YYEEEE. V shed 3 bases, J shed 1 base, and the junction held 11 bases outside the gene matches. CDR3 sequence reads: CASSSSTGGTANTEAFF. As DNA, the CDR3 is TGTGCCAGCAGCTCCTCAACAGGGGGAACCGCGAACACTGAAGCTTTCTTT.

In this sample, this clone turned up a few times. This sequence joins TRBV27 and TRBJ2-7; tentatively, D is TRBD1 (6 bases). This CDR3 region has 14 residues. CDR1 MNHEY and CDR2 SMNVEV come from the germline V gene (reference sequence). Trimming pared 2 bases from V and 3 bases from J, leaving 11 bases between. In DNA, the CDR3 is TGTGCCAGCAGTTTAAGCCAGGGGCTCTACGAGCAGTACTTC. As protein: CASSLSQGLYEQYF.

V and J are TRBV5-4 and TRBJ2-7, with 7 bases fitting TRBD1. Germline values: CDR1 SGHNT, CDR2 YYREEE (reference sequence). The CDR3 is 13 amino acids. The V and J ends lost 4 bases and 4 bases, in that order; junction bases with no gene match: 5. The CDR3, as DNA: TGTGCCAGCAGCCGGGGACAGCAATACGAGCAGTACTTC. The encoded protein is CASSRGQQYEQYF.

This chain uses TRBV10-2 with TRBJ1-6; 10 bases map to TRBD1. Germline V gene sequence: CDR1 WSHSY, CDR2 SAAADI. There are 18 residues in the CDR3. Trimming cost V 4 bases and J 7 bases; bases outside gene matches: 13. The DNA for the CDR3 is TGCGCCAGCAGTGCGACAGGGGGCCTTTCCTCCACAAATTCACCCCTCCACTTT. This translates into CASSATGGLSSTNSPLHF.

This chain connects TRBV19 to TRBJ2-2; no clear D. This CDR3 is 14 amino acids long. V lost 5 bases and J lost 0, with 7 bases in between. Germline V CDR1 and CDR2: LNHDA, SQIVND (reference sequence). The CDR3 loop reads CASSSVTNTGELFF. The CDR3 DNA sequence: TGTGCCAGTAGTTCGGTGACGAACACCGGGGAGCTGTTTTTT.

Written as DNA, the CDR3 is TGTGCCAGCAGTGGACAGGGTCCAGGCTACACCTTC. It translates to CASSGQGPGYTF. The rearrangement uses TRBV12-3 or TRBV12-4 and TRBJ1-2; 8 nucleotides align to TRBD1. V shed 5 bases, J shed 8 bases, and the junction held 4 bases outside the gene matches. The CDR3 loop spans 12 amino acids.

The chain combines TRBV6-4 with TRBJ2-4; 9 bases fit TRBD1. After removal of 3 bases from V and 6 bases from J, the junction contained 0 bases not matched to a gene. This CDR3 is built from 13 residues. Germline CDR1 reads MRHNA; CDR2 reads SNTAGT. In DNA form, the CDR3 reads TGTGCCAGCAGTGAGGGACAGGGAAACATTCAGTACTTC. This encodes CASSEGQGNIQYF.